This entry describes one T cell receptor beta chain. The antigen is unknown. This specimen belongs to a study of T-cell reconstitution after alpha-beta-depleted transplantation in children. Study observations and caveats: At one year after transplant, newly produced T cells mostly accounted for T-cell counts and diversity. Approximately two months post-transplant, alpha-beta T cells reportedly originated from several hundred expanded graft clones.

Molecular barcoding with unique molecular identifiers was used for the TCRbeta library. TCRdb processed the PCR reads anew with MiXCR; each CDR3 protein has one entry. The sample lists about a million distinct CDR3 sequences, about 26% occurring once. Germline assignment: CDR1 LNHNV and CDR2 YYDKDF (reference sequence). This CDR3 has 17 amino acids. With V trimmed by 0 bases and J by 2 bases, 7 bases remained unmatched. The V gene is TRBV15, the J gene TRBJ2-7, with 10 positions matching TRBD1. This receptor was identified in a boy in the first two years of life who had a stem cell transplant for SCID, so the T cells may come from the graft donor. The specimen comprised PBMCs, mostly from graft donor cells, sampled 360 days after TCRalphabeta/CD19-depleted stem cell transplant. The CDR3 here is CATSRDYGTGETYEQYF. The CDR3 DNA is TGTGCCACCAGCAGAGATTATGGGACAGGGGAAACCTACGAGCAGTACTTC.